This TCR beta chain was sequenced during a study of blood T cell repertoires in COVID-19. Study as a whole: Italy, Spain and the United States were the sources of the convalescent and acute COVID-19 samples.

In the source study's methods: Using reference gene primer amplification, nucleated cell counts were estimated. Produced via immunoSEQ multiplex PCR; TCRdb's table is partial and in-frame only. V, J and clone size are taken as reported in that table, and D and trimming were inferred from the DNA itself. The sample lists about 190,000 clones; around 84% were seen once. V was pared by 3 bases and J by 0 bases, with 8 bases between. The germline gives CDR1 SGHTA, CDR2 FQGNSA. The CDR3 loop spans 15 amino acids. Material: peripheral blood. V and J are TRBV7-2 and TRBJ2-2; D ambiguous. The sequence came from a human donor in a cohort sampled during active COVID-19. Here the CDR3 DNA reads TGTGCCAGCAGCTTGGTCACTACGAACACCGGGGAGCTGTTTTTT. Its protein is CASSLVTTNTGELFF.